This T cell receptor (beta chain) was sequenced in a study of blood T cell repertoires in COVID-19. Study at large: The United States, Italy and Spain supplied acute and convalescent COVID-19 samples. PBMCs, B-cell-depleted T cells, or T cells were the source of the cDNA or gDNA that made up the material.

Sequencing was performed with immunoSEQ multiplex PCR; in TCRdb, only in-frame clones are kept and a portion is missing. The table shows around 310,000 clones, with about 89% occurring only once. The V gene end was trimmed by 0 bases and the J gene end by 3 bases; junction bases not matched to a gene: 6. Germline assignment: CDR1 SGHRS and CDR2 YFSETQ. The CDR3 contains 16 residues. Sequences were obtained from peripheral blood. The rearrangement joins TRBV5-1 to TRBJ2-7, with 10 nucleotides matching TRBD2. This TCR was recovered from a woman aged 55-75 years with acute or convalescent COVID-19. In nucleotides, the CDR3 is TGCGCCAGCAGCTTGGCGTCCAGCGGGGGGGGCTACGAGCAGTACTTC. This translates into CASSLASSGGGYEQYF.